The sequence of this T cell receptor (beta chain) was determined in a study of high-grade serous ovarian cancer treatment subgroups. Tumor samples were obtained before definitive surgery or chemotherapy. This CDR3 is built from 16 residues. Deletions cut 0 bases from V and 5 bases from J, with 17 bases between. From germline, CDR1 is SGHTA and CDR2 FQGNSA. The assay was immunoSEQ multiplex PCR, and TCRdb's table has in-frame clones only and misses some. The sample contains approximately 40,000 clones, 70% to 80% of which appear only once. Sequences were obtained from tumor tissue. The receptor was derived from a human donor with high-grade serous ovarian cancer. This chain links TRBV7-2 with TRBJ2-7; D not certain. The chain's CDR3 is CASSLALAVPHHEQYF. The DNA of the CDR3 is TGTGCCAGCAGCTTAGCTTTGGCTGTCCCTCACCACGAGCAGTACTTC. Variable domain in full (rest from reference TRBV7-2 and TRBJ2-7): GAGVSQSPSNKVTEKGKDVELRCDPISGHTALYWYRQSLGQGLEFLIYFQGNSAPDKSGLPSDRFSAERTGGSVSTLTIQRTQQEDSAVYLCASSLALAVPHHEQYFGPGTRLTVT.